This T cell receptor beta chain was found in a study of technical replicates of blood from a handful of donors. Germline values: CDR1 SQVTM, CDR2 ANQGSEA. The CDR3 covers 12 residues. J was trimmed by 6 bases and V by 7 bases; bases with no gene match: 7. TCRdb keeps only in-frame clones here, not all; method: immunoSEQ multiplex PCR. In the table there are some 62,000 clones, roughly 86% of which are singletons. The sequenced material came from PBMCs. V is TRBV29-1 and J is TRBJ2-7, with 9 bases matching TRBD1. This TCR was sampled from a human donor in good health. Some clones in this sample may be carry-over from other donors' samples. CDR3 sequence reads: CSGGQGGSEQYF. The DNA for the CDR3 is TGCAGCGGGGGACAGGGAGGGAGCGAGCAGTACTTC.